Below, 7 T cell receptor beta chains from the same sample are listed, as sequenced in a study of blood T cells in healthy people across ages. The second PCR ran roughly 7 to 12 cycles with a sample-barcoded 5' primer and J-beta primers. TCRdb fed the 5' RACE reads into MiXCR, producing one record per CDR3 protein. The repertoire holds fewer than 800,000 distinct CDR3 sequences, around a fifth seen once, with under 4% in the top ten. The sequencing sample was made of blood. The source is a man in his 70s in good health.

The chain employs TRBV5-1 and TRBJ2-2; D is unclear. The ends were cut back, 7 bases at V and 2 bases at J, with 9 bases in the middle. Germline assignment: CDR1 SGHRS and CDR2 YFSETQ. This CDR3 is built from 13 residues. CDR3 sequence: CASHNTNTGELFF. The CDR3 nucleotides read TGCGCCAGCCACAACACAAACACCGGGGAGCTGTTTTTT.

This clonotype was recorded at least ten times. The chain uses TRBV5-1 and TRBJ2-1; the D gene is possibly TRBD1 (7 bases). The V and J ends lost 1 base and 4 bases respectively, with 12 bases between them. Germline CDR1 is SGHRS and CDR2 is YFSETQ. CDR3 length equals 15 residues. CDR3 DNA: TGCGCCAGCAGCTTGCTGACAGGGAGGTACAATGAGCAGTTCTTC. Its protein is CASSLLTGRYNEQFF.

This chain joins TRBV6-5 and TRBJ2-3; either TRBD1 or TRBD2 may fit D (5 bases each). Per germline, CDR1 MNHEY and CDR2 SVGAGI. The CDR3 covers 16 residues. V gave up 4 bases and J gave up 6 bases, with 20 bases separating them. The DNA of the CDR3 is TGTGCCAGCAGTTCCTGGGGACGTCTCCGTCCGGATACGCAGTATTTT. This codes for CASSSWGRLRPDTQYF.

This clonotype showed up just a few times. This chain links TRBV12-3 or TRBV12-4 with TRBJ2-2; D possibly corresponds to TRBD1 (6 bases). The CDR3 is 14 amino acids. Trimming took off 4 bases at V and 6 bases at J, with 12 bases between the two ends. The CDR3 protein is CASSSTTGPGELFF. The DNA of the CDR3 is TGTGCCAGCAGTTCCACAACAGGGCCCGGGGAGCTGTTTTTT.

Turning to this clonotype: This could be a read error, since a much larger clone is one nucleotide away. The gene calls are TRBV6-2 or TRBV6-3 and TRBJ2-3; 10 bases match TRBD2. CDR1 is MNHEY and CDR2 is SVGEGT in the germline V gene. The CDR3 loop spans 14 amino acids. With 6 bases clipped from V and 5 bases from J, the junction kept 5 bases outside the gene matches. CDR3 region: CASRRAGGVDTQYF. CDR3 DNA sequence: TGTGCCAGCAGGAGAGCGGGAGGGGTAGATACGCAGTATTTT.

V usage is TRBV3-1 and J usage is TRBJ1-2; D is unresolved. V lost 11 bases, J lost 6 bases, and 19 bases lay in between. The CDR3 runs 13 residues. Germline V lookup: CDR1 LGHDT, CDR2 YNNKEL (reference sequence). CDR3 protein: CAALPAPPDGYTF. DNA of the CDR3: TGTGCCGCACTTCCCGCACCGCCTGATGGCTACACCTTC.

This sequence joins TRBV18 and TRBJ1-5; no clear D. CDR1 is KGHSH and CDR2 is LQKENI in the germline V gene. CDR3 length: 13 amino acids. The V end was cut by 6 bases, the J end by 5 bases, with 11 bases between. The CDR3 region is CASSTTADQPQHF. CDR3 sequence (DNA): TGTGCCAGCTCTACCACAGCAGATCAGCCCCAGCATTTT.